The T cell receptor (beta chain) under discussion was sequenced for a study of early stage breast cancer tumors (dated by TCRdb to the late 2010s). In terms of the full investigation: Of the roughly 15 invasive breast tumors, about a dozen were found to be estrogen receptor-positive, progesterone receptor-positive and HER2-negative. The samples as a whole yielded a few million detected templates, corresponding to 900,000 to 1,100,000 unique clonotypes. The average read coverage per sample was about 10-fold. About 70% of the 12 ER+/PR+/HER2- tumors were invasive ductal carcinomas, while the other four were invasive lobular carcinomas.

The trim is 0 bases for V and 6 bases for J, with a gap of 13 bases between the germline ends. Measured from the cysteine to the phenylalanine, the CDR3 is 15 residues long. The only DNA kept is the CDR3, 45 bases in frame from the first base. CDR1 SGHKS and CDR2 YYEKEE are derived from the germline V gene (reference sequence). With respect to this clone: Its antigen is not yet known. No much larger clonotype is one base removed from it; base qualities were not supplied.

Each sample was amplified in two independent genomic DNA replicates, using about 0.47 ug for blood and around 1.5 ug for tumor or normal breast. Following the manufacturer's instructions, the ImmunoSeq Intro kit was used to carry out TCRB sequencing on genomic DNA. For absolute quantification, the 31-cycle multiplex PCR included proprietary primers along with spike-in control sequences. Single-end 150-bp reads were used to sequence an 87-bp fragment covering the CDR3 and the flanking V and J genes. Seven samples, with two replicates for each sample, were multiplexed per lane of an Illumina MiSeq using version 3.0 chemistry. From the authors' description of their analysis: The vendor's proprietary pipeline processed the raw data and merged both replicates into a single result for each sample. Productive rearrangements sharing the V-gene family, CDR3 amino acid sequence and J-gene segment were defined as clonotypes. To compute clonality, the normalized Shannon entropy (Pielou evenness) of TCRB abundances was subtracted from 1. To estimate T cell density, the total number of templates was divided by the input cell count, which was inferred from how much DNA went in. Recon, run with its default parameters, was used to estimate overall repertoire diversity and clonality. Tumor-enriched clonotypes were defined as having over 0.1% abundance in tumor and at least 32-fold higher abundance than in normal breast. In TCRdb, the immuneACCESS table is reduced to in-frame sequences with V and J assigned. These tables do not hold every clone; where another copy was compared, an unresolved V gene accounts for under half, and the others remain unexplained. That table furnishes V, J and clone size, whereas the DNA furnished D and trimming. The sample table contains approximately 8,000 clones; only one count was recorded for approximately 62% of them. Of the sample, 6% to 7.5% is held by the ten largest clones.

Broader findings and caveats from the paper: Compared with adjacent normal breast tissue, tumors had approximately 2.5-fold higher T cell density and higher clonality. Because the cohort was small, a breakdown by tumor subtype could not be done. Enriched TCRB sequences shared across patients were mostly commonly generated sequences, unlikely to play an important role in the tumor microenvironment. Chain pairing and functional markers such as CD4, CD8 and FOXP3 were missed by bulk genomic DNA sequencing of unsorted cells. Greater similarity was observed between blood and normal breast repertoires than between blood and tumor repertoires, and tumor was distinguished from normal in about 85% of the 16 patients when each tissue was compared with blood.

Dicing about 18-50 mg of tumor tissue typically produced more than 2.5 ug of DNA. The study profiled bulk TCR beta-chain repertoires in matched peripheral blood, tumor and adjacent normal breast tissue taken from approximately 16 patients with early-stage breast cancer. After resection, tumor tissue identified by eye was cut out and put into prechilled RNAlater. Tumor tissue (about 18-50 mg) was diced and homogenized in RLTplus buffer with beta-mercaptoethanol and antifoaming agent using a TissueLyser II. Genomic DNA was extracted with the Qiagen AllPrep DNA/RNA Mini kit. The sample consisted of breast tumor tissue. The V and J segments used are TRBV5-5 and TRBJ2-4; the D gene remains uncertain. The receptor was derived from a person aged 65 to 85 with breast cancer. The nucleotides read TGTGCCAGCAGCTTGGGCCACCAATTACTAAACATTCAGTACTTC. Its protein product is CASSLGHQLLNIQYF.